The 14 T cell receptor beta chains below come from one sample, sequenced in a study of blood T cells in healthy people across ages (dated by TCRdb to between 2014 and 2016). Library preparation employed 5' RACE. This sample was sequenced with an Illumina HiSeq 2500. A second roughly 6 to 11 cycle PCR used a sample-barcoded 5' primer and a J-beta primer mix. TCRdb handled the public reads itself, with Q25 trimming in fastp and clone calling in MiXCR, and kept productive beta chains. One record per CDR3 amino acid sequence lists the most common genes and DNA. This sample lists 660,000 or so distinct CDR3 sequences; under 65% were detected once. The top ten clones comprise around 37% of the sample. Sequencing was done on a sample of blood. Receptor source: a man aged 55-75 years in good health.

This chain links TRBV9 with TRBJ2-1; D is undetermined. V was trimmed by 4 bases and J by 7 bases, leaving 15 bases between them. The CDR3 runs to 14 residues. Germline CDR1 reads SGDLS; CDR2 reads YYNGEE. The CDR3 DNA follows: TGTGCCAGCAGCCCAAACCCCACTGGGAATGAGCAGTTCTTC. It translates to CASSPNPTGNEQFF. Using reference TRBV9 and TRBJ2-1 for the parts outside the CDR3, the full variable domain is DSGVTQTPKHLITATGQRVTLRCSPRSGDLSVYWYQQSLDQGLQFLIQYYNGEERAKGNILERFSAQQFPDLHSELNLSSLELGDSALYFCASSPNPTGNEQFFGPGTRLTVL.

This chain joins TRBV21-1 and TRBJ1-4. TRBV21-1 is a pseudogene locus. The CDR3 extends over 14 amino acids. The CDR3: CASSRGRRCGKLFF. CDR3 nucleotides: TGTGCCAGCAGCAGAGGGAGGAGGTGCGGAAAACTGTTTTTT.

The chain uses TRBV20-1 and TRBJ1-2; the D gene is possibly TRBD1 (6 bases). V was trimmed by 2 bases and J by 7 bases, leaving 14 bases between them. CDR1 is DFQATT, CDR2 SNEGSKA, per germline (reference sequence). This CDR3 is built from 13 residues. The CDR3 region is CSARNLRTVGYTF. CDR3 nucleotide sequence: TGCAGTGCTAGAAACCTCAGGACAGTTGGCTACACCTTC.

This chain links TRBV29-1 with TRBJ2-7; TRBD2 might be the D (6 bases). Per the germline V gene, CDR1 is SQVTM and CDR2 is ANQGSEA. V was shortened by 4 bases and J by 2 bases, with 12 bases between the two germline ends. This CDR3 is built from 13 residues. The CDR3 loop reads CSVGEEETYEQYF. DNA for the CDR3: TGCAGCGTTGGGGAGGAGGAAACCTACGAGCAGTACTTC.

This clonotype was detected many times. The CDR3 DNA sequence: TGTGCCAGCAGCAGCTATGGGGGGCGATCAACCTACGAGCAGTACTTC. Amino acids: CASSSYGGRSTYEQYF. V usage is TRBV4-2 and J usage is TRBJ2-7, with D perhaps being TRBD1 or TRBD2 (6 bases each). CDR1 and CDR2 from the germline V gene are LGHNA and YNFKEQ. The V gene lost 5 bases and the J gene lost 2 bases, with 19 bases spanning the gap. The CDR3 spans 16 residues.

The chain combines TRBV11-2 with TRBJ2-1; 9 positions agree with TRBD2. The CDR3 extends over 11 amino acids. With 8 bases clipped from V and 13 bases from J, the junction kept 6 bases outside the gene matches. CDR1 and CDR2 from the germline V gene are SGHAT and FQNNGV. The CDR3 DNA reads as TGTGCCAGCTCGGGCGGGGGGGTTCAGTTCTTC. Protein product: CASSGGGVQFF. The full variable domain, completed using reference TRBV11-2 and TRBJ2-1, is EAGVAQSPRYKIIEKRQSVAFWCNPISGHATLYWYQQILGQGPKLLIQFQNNGVVDDSQLPKDRFSAERLKGVDSTLKIQPAKLEDSAVYLCASSGGGVQFFGPGTRLTVL.

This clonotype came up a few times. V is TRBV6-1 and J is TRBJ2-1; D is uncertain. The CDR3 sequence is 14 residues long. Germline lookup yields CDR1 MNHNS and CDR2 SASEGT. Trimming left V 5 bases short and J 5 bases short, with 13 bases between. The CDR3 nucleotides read TGTGCCAGCAGTTTTAGCTTGGTCGACAATGAGCAGTTCTTC. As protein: CASSFSLVDNEQFF.

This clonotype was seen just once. CDR3 bases: TGTGCCAGCAGTGAAAACAGGGGTCCAGATACGCAGTATTTT. It is translated as CASSENRGPDTQYF. The J gene is TRBJ2-3, the V gene TRBV2, with 7 bases aligning to TRBD1. V lost 2 bases, J lost 4 bases, and 3 bases stayed unmatched. This CDR3 spans 14 amino acids. Per the germline V gene, CDR1 is SNHLY and CDR2 is FYNNEI.

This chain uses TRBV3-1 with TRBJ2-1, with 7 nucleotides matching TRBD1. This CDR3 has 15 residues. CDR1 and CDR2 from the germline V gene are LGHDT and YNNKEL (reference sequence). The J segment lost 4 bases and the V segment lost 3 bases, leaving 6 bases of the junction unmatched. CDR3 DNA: TGTGCCAGCAGCCAGGGGACAGCCGCTTACAATGAGCAGTTCTTC. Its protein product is CASSQGTAAYNEQFF.

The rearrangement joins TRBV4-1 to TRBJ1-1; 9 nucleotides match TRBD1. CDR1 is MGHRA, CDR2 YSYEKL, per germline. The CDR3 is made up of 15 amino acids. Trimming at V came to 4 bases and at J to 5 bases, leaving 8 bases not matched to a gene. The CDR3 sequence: CASSRVDRGGTEAFF. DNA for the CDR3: TGCGCCAGCAGCCGCGTTGACAGGGGGGGAACTGAAGCTTTCTTT.

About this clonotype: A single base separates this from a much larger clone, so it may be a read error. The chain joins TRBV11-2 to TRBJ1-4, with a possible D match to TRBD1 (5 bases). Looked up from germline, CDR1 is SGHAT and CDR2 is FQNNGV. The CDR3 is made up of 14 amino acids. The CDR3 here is CANSLGEVGEKLFF. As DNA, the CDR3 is TGTGCCAACAGCCTAGGGGAGGTTGGGGAAAAACTGTTTTTT.

CDR3 in DNA: TGCAGTGCTAGAGATAAGGGAGTCTATGGCTACACCTTC. This gives the protein CSARDKGVYGYTF. The chain is built from TRBV20-1 and TRBJ1-2, with no clear D. Trimming shortened V by 0 bases and J by 4 bases, and 9 bases separated the two germline ends. The CDR3 is 13 amino acids. Germline-derived CDR1 and CDR2 are DFQATT and SNEGSKA (reference sequence).

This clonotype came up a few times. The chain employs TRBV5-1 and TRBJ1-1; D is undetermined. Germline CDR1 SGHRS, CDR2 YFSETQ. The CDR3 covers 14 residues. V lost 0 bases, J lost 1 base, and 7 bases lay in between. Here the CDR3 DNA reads TGCGCCAGCAGCTTGGACAACGGGAACACTGAAGCTTTCTTT. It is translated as CASSLDNGNTEAFF.

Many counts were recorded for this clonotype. Here the CDR3 DNA reads TGTGCCAGCAGTTTAAGCAGGGGGCCCTACGAGCAGTACTTC. As protein: CASSLSRGPYEQYF. The rearrangement links TRBV27 to TRBJ2-7; TRBD1 matches 8 bases. In germline, CDR1 is MNHEY, CDR2 SMNVEV (reference sequence). The CDR3 runs 14 residues. The trim removed 2 bases at V and 2 bases at J, leaving 2 bases unmatched.